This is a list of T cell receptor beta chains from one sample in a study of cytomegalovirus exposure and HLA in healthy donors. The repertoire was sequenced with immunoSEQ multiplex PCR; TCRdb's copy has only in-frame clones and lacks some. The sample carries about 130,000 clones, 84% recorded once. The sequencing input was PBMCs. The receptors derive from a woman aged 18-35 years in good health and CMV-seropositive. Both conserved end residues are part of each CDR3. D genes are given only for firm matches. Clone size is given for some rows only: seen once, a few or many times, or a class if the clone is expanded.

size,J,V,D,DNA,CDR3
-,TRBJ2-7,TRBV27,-,TGTGCCAGCAGTTTAACAGGCAGGACCTACGAGCAGTACTTC,CASSLTGRTYEQYF
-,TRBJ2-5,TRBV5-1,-,TGCGCCAGCAGCTTGGCCACAGAAGAGACCCAGTACTTC,CASSLATEETQYF
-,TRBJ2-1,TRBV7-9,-,TGTGCCAGCAGCGTTAGCGGCGTTACGTACAATGAGCAGTTCTTC,CASSVSGVTYNEQFF
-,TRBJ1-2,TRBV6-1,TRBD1,TGTGCCAGCAGTATAGCCCGGACAGGGGAAGGCTACACCTTC,CASSIARTGEGYTF
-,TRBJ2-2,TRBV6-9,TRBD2,TGTGCCAGCAGTACACCGGGACTAGCGGGGGGGGTCGGGGAGCTGTTTTTT,CASSTPGLAGGVGELFF
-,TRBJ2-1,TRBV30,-,TGTGCCTGGCGAGGCTGGGGGGGGGCACGGAATGAGCAGTTCTTC,CAWRGWGGARNEQFF
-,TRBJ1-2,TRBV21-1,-,TGTGCCAGCAGCCCCGCGCAGTGTCGGAGTCTCGGGGAAAATAGTTATGGCTACACCTTC,CASSPAQCRSLGENSYGYTF
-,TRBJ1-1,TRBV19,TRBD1,TGTGCCAGTAGTTCAGGGGGCCTCGGGGCTTTCTTT,CASSSGGLGAFF
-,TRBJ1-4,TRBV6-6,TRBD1,TGTGCCAGCAGGGGACAGGGGGGCGAAAAACTGTTTTTT,CASRGQGGEKLFF
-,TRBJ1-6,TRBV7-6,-,TGTGCCAGCAGCTTAGCCCAGGGATTCAATTCACCCCTCCACTTT,CASSLAQGFNSPLHF
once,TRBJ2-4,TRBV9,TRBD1,TGTGCCAGCAGCGAAGGGGGCGGCAGGACCAAAAACATTCAGTACTTC,CASSEGGGRTKNIQYF
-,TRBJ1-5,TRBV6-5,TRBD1,TGTGCCAGCAGTGACTTATTTACAGGGGACCAGCCCCAGCATTTT,CASSDLFTGDQPQHF
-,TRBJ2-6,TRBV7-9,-,TGTTCCATCGTCTCGGGTCCGGGAGCCTGGGCCAACGTCCTGACTTTC,CSIVSGPGAWANVLTF
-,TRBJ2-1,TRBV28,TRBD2,TGTGCCAGCGGCACCTTGGGAAGCGGGGGGCTCTACAATGAGCAGTTCTTC,CASGTLGSGGLYNEQFF
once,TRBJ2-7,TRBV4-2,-,TGTGCCAGCAGCCAAGATACGGGATCCTACGAGCAGTACTTC,CASSQDTGSYEQYF
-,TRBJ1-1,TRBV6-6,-,TGTGCCAGCAGGTCTACAGTGACGAACACTGAAGCTTTCTTT,CASRSTVTNTEAFF
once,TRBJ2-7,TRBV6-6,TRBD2,TGTGCCAGCAGGCGGGAGACTAGCGGCGACTACGAGCAGTACTTC,CASRRETSGDYEQYF
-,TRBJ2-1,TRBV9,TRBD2,TGTGCCAGCAGCGCCGGGGGAGGACTAGCGGGGGCCCGGAGCTCCTACAATGAGCAGTTCTTC,CASSAGGGLAGARSSYNEQFF
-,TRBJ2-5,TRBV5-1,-,TGCGCCAGCAGCGGCGGGAACAAAGAGACCCAGTACTTC,CASSGGNKETQYF
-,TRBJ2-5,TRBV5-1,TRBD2,TGCGCCAGCAGCTTGTTAGCGGGGGGGCAAGAGACCCAGTACTTC,CASSLLAGGQETQYF
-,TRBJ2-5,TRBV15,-,TGTGCCACCAGCAGAGTCATGCGGATCCAAGAGACCCAGTACTTC,CATSRVMRIQETQYF
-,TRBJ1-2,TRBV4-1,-,TGCGCCAGCAGCCAAGATTTCCTCGGCTACACCTTC,CASSQDFLGYTF
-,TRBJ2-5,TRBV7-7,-,TGTGCTAGCAGCTTAGTCCCGGGGGAGACCCAGTACTTC,CASSLVPGETQYF
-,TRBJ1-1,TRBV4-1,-,TGCGCCAGCAGCCAAGATAGCAGCAACACTGAAGCTTTCTTT,CASSQDSSNTEAFF
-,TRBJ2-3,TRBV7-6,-,TGTGCCAGCAGCTTCGGGGGGACAAGCACAGATACGCAGTATTTT,CASSFGGTSTDTQYF
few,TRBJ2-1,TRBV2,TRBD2,TGTGCCAGCAGCGGAGGGACTAGCGGGGGTAATGAGCAGTTCTTC,CASSGGTSGGNEQFF